This T cell receptor (beta chain) was identified in a study of shared clonotypes between healthy human individuals. As for this clone: The same CDR3 arises from other DNA sequences in this sample as well.

Sequenced by immunoSEQ multiplex PCR; TCRdb stores in-frame clones only, minus some. The sample carries about 1.1 million clones, 70% to 80% recorded once. This TCR was recovered from a man aged 18 to 30 in good health. Some clones in this sample may be carry-over from other donors' samples. The specimen sequenced was memory CD4+ T cells from PBMCs. Subset noted: CD45RA-negative fraction.

The CDR3 protein is CASIGQGGETQYF. CDR3 nucleotide sequence: TGTGCCAGCATCGGGCAGGGAGGAGAGACCCAGTACTTC. The chain uses TRBV2 and TRBJ2-5, with TRBD2 as a possible D gene (6 bases). Germline V gene sequence: CDR1 SNHLY, CDR2 FYNNEI. The CDR3 runs to 13 residues. V lost 7 bases, J lost 4 bases, and 13 bases lay in between.